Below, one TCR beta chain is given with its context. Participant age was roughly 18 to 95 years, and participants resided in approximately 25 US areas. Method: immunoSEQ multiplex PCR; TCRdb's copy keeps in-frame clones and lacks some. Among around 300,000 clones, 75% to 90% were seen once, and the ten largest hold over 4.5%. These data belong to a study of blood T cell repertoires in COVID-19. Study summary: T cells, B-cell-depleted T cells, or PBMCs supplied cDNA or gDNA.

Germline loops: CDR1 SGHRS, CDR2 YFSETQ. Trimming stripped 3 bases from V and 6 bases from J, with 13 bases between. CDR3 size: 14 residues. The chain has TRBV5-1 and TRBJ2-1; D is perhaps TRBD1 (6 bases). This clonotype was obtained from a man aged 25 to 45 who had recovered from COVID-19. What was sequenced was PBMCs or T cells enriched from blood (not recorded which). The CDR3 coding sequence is TGCGCCAGCAGCTCACAGGGATTGGGCAATGAGCAGTTCTTC. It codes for CASSSQGLGNEQFF.